The T cell receptor beta chain described here comes from a study of T cell responses to AZD1222 COVID-19 vaccine (dated by TCRdb to the early 2020s). A note on the overall study: AZD1222 recipients whose second dose came at about 4 weeks and those whose second dose came at about 12 weeks were combined into one group, since spike-specific TCR depth and breadth did not differ between the two schedules. TCR sequencing covered some 240 trial participants: some 210 given two doses of AZD1222 and around 25 given two doses of MenACWY control vaccine. Trial participants were enrolled into age subgroups of 18-55, 56-69 and 70-plus years, which contained around 150, 29 and 61 TCR-sequenced participants, respectively. The investigation overall reported the following: CD4 TCRs associated with the vaccine covered the entire spike protein, and the dominant responses were in regions 160-218 and 743-854. The 56-69-year group was small, and its depth increase did not reach significance, likely because of low power. Only five to seven AZD1222 recipients were SARS-CoV-2 seropositive at baseline, limiting conclusions about previously exposed vaccinees. Participants were mostly white British, with more females than males. The authors suggested clonal diversity may have been underestimated. Because no day 14 peak-response samples were available, repertoires were characterized only after the peak T cell response. After two AZD1222 doses, both the breadth and the depth of spike-specific TCRs were significantly higher than at day 0 and than in MenACWY recipients. Reportedly, almost half of the unique spike-specific TCRs recognized epitopes lying outside the regions that are mutated in the B.1.351 and B.1.1.7 variants.

The CDR3 regions of human TCRbeta chains were analyzed by immunosequencing. The published analysis was carried out like this. TCRs in the repertoires were matched against a reference library of SARS-CoV-2-specific TCRs that had been generated with the MIRA antigen-specificity platform. Breadth was defined as the fraction of unique TCRs that were SARS-CoV-2-associated, and depth was defined as the fraction of total T cells that were SARS-CoV-2-associated. Using the MIRA data, each spike-specific TCR was assigned both to the spike region to which the TCR was reactive and to a CD4 or CD8 class. Log10-transformed breadth and depth values were compared by one-way ANOVA with Sidak's multiple comparisons tests. TCRdb obtained this table from immuneACCESS and retained in-frame rearrangements with V and J assigned. These tables miss some clones; where compared with another copy, unresolved V genes account for less than half of the shortfall, and the remainder is unexplained. The DNA was the basis for D and trimming; V, J and clone size are from that table. The sample contains fewer than 95,000 clones, 75% to 90% of them found a single time. The ten largest clones add up to around 29% of the sample.

Trimming takes 3 bases off V and 0 bases off J; junction bases not matched to a gene: 0. Per the germline V gene, SGHAT is the CDR1 and FQNNGV is the CDR2. From its cysteine to its phenylalanine, the CDR3 spans 15 amino acids. Just the 45-base CDR3 DNA is kept, in frame starting at base 1. As regards this clone: Its antigen remains unidentified. Base quality data are lacking; no much larger clone is found one base away.

Reading the label with the study, this specimen's time point is: baseline before first vaccination. The vaccinee samples were drawn from two UK trials, COV001 and COV002, one of which was a single-blind randomized controlled phase 2/3 trial testing AZD1222 (ChAdOx1 nCoV-19) in healthy adults. For TCRbeta chain sequencing, PBMC samples were collected from trial participants at day 0 and at day 28 after the second dose. The TCR sequence derives from an adult in good health. Recombination joined TRBV11-2 with TRBJ2-1, with 9 middle bases fitting TRBD2. The specimen comprised peripheral blood, sampled on day 0 of AZD1222 vaccination. CDR3 region: CASSFSGSSYNEQFF. The sequence in DNA is TGTGCCAGCAGCTTTAGCGGGAGCTCCTACAATGAGCAGTTCTTC.